This T cell receptor (beta chain) was recovered during a study of Graves' ophthalmopathy and Graves' hyperthyroidism. Where ophthalmopathy was present, donors had moderate-to-severe activity, CAS ≥3, NOSPECS ≥4 and duration under 3 months. Certain patients were not enrolled. These were patients with other autoimmune diseases, uncontrolled infections, pregnancy or lactation. This clonotype came up many times. V was cut by 6 bases and J by 3 bases, with 14 bases left in between. The CDR3 totals 14 residues. CDR1 is KGHSH, CDR2 LQKENI, per germline. Beta-chain TCR CDR3 regions were amplified from RNA transcripts. Second-round multiplex PCR followed a first-round RT-PCR using HTBI primers. A single record per CDR3 protein comes from TCRdb applying MiXCR to the multiplex PCR reads. The sample holds some 390,000 distinct CDR3 sequences, about a sixth seen once.

The TCR was taken from a woman aged 18-29 years with Graves' ophthalmopathy. The chain employs TRBV18 and TRBJ2-5; D unclear. The sample taken for sequencing was peripheral blood. The CDR3 nucleotides are TGTGCCAGCTCGCCCCTCGCGGATAAAGAGACCCAGTACTTC. Its protein is CASSPLADKETQYF.